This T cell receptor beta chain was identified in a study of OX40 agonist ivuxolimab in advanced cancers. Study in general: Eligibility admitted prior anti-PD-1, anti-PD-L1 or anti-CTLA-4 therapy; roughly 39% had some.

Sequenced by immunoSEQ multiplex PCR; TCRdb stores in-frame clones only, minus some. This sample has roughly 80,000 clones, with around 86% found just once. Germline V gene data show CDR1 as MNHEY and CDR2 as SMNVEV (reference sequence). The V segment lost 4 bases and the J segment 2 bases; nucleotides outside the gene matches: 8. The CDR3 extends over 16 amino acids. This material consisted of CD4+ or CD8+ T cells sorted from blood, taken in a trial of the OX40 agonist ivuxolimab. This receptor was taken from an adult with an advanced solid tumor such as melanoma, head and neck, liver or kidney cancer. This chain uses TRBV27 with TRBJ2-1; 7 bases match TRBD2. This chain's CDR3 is CASSSPGTTPYNEQFF. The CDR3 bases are TGTGCCAGCAGTTCACCCGGGACTACCCCCTACAATGAGCAGTTCTTC.